The 6 T cell receptor beta chains given below trace back to one sample, sequenced in a study of control samples from healthy donors and cancer patients. The data were produced by immunoSEQ multiplex PCR, yet TCRdb's version contains in-frame clones alone and is incomplete. The table has roughly 200,000 clones, about 90% seen once. Sequenced: blood. These receptors all come from a man younger than 40 in good health.

V usage is TRBV10-1 and J usage is TRBJ2-2; D gene ambiguous. The V and J ends lost 7 bases and 1 base respectively, with 7 bases between them. CDR3 length: 13 amino acids. CDR1 WNHNN and CDR2 SYGVQD come from the germline V gene (reference sequence). In DNA form, the CDR3 reads TGCGCCAGCACTTCGGGGAACACCGGGGAGCTGTTTTTT. Protein: CASTSGNTGELFF.

The chain has TRBV2 and TRBJ2-2; D is unresolved. Germline V gene sequence: CDR1 SNHLY, CDR2 FYNNEI. The CDR3 sequence is 16 residues long. V was cut by 2 bases and J by 2 bases, with 12 bases left in between. The CDR3 DNA reads TGTGCCAGCAGTGAATATACCAACTCCAACACCGGGGAGCTGTTTTTT. Residues: CASSEYTNSNTGELFF.

This chain connects TRBV14 to TRBJ1-4; D perhaps matches TRBD1 (6 bases). Trimming removed 4 bases from V and 0 bases from J, with 9 bases in between. This CDR3 has 15 amino acids. CDR1 SGHDN and CDR2 FVKESK come from the germline V gene. CDR3 DNA: TGTGCCAGCAGCCGAGGGGACACAACTAATGAAAAACTGTTTTTT. Its protein product is CASSRGDTTNEKLFF.

V gene TRBV5-5 combines with J gene TRBJ2-3, with D hard to call. This CDR3 region has 12 residues. Germline-derived CDR1 and CDR2 are SGHKS and YYEKEE (reference sequence). With 4 bases removed from V and 1 base from J, the gap between germline ends came to 4 bases. In DNA, the CDR3 is TGTGCCAGCAGCATTGGCACAGATACGCAGTATTTT. Translated, it gives CASSIGTDTQYF.

The V call is TRBV24-1, the J call TRBJ2-3; a weak D match, TRBD2 (6 bases). Looked up from germline, CDR1 is KGHDR and CDR2 is SFDVKD. The CDR3 is 16 residues long. Trimming shortened V by 6 bases and J by 0 bases, and 15 bases separated the two germline ends. CDR3 bases: TGTGCCACCAGTCTCCCCGCGGGACTCAGCACAGATACGCAGTATTTT. It encodes CATSLPAGLSTDTQYF.

The chain employs TRBV4-1 and TRBJ2-2; 9 bases line up with TRBD2. The CDR3 has 18 residues. Germline V CDR1 and CDR2: MGHRA, YSYEKL. V gave up 1 base and J gave up 1 base; unmatched junction bases: 7. CDR3 nucleotides: TGCGCCAGCAGCCAAGGCAGGGGCGGGGGGGTGAACACCGGGGAGCTGTTTTTT. Its protein is CASSQGRGGGVNTGELFF.